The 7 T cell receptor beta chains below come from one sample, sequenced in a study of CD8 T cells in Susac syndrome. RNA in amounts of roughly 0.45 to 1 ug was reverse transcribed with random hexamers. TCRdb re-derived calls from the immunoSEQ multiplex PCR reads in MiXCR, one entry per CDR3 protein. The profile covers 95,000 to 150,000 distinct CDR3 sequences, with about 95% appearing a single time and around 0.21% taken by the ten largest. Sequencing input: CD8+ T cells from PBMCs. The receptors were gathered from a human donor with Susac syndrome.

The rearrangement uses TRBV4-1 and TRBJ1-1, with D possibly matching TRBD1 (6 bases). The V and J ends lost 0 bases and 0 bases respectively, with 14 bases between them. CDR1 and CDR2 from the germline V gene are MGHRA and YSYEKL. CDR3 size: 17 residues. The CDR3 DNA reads TGCGCCAGCAGCCAAGACTCAGGGGCGGGGATGAACACTGAAGCTTTCTTT. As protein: CASSQDSGAGMNTEAFF.

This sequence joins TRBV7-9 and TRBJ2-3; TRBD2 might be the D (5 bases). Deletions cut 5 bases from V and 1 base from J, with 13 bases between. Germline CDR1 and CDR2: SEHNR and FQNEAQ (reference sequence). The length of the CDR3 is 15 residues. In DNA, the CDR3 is TGTGCCAGCAGCCCCTATAGCGCTGGCACAGATACGCAGTATTTT. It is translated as CASSPYSAGTDTQYF.

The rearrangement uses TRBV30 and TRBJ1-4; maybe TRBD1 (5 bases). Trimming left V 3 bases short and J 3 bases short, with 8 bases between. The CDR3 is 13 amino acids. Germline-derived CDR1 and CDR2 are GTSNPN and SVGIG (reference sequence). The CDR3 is CAWSGGANEKLFF. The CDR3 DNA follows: TGTGCCTGGAGCGGGGGGGCTAATGAAAAACTGTTTTTT.

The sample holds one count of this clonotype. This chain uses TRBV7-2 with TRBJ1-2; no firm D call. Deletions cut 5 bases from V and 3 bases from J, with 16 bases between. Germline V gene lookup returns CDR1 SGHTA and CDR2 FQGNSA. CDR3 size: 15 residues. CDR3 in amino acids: CASSPPDLAHYGYTF. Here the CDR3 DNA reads TGTGCCAGCAGCCCCCCCGACCTTGCCCACTATGGCTACACCTTC.

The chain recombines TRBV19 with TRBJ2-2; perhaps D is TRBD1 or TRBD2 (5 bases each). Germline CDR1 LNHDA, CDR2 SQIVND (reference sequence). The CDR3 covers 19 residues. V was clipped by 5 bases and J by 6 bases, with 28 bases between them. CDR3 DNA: TGTGCCAGTAGTCCTCAACTTGGGGGACCCCCTACTCAGGCCGGGGAGCTGTTTTTT. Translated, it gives CASSPQLGGPPTQAGELFF.

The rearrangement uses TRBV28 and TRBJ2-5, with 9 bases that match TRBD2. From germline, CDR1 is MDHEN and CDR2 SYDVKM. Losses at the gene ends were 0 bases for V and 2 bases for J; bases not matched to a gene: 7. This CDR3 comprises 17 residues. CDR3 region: CASSLWTSGTTQETQYF. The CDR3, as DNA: TGTGCCAGCAGTTTATGGACTAGCGGAACAACTCAAGAGACCCAGTACTTC.

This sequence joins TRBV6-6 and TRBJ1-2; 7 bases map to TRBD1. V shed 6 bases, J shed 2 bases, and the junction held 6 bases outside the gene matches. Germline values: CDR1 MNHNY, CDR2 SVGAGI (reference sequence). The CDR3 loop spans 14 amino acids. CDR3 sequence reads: CASSPGTVNYGYTF. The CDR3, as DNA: TGTGCCAGCAGCCCTGGGACAGTCAACTATGGCTACACCTTC.